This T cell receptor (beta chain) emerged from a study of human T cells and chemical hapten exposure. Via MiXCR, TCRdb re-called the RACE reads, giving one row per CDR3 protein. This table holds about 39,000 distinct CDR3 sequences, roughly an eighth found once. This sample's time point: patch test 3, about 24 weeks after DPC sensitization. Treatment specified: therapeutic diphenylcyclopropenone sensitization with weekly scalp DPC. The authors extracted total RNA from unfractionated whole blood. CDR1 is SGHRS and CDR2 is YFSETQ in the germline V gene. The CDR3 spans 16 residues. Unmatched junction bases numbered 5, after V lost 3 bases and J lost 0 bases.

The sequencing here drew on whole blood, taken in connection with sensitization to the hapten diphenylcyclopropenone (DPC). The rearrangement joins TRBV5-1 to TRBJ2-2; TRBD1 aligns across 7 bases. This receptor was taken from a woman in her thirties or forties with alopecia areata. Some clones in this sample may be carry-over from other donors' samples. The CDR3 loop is CASSSRQGPNTGELFF. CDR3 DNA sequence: TGCGCCAGCAGCTCAAGACAGGGCCCGAACACCGGGGAGCTGTTTTTT.